This T cell receptor beta chain stems from a study of T-cell memory formation after mild COVID-19. Study in general: There were largely donor-specific TCR clusters. General study points: Largely, contracting CD4+ clones fell within CM and EM, and contracting CD8+ clones within EMRA.

A note on this clonotype: Its antigen remains unknown.

The trim removed 0 bases at V and 12 bases at J, leaving 10 bases unmatched. The germline V gene encodes CDR1 ENHRY and CDR2 SYGVKD. The CDR3 runs 14 residues. cDNA libraries for TCR alpha and TCR beta, carrying sample barcodes and UMIs, came from 5'RACE with constant-segment primers. TCRdb fed the 5' RACE reads into MiXCR, producing one record per CDR3 protein. The sample lists 120,000 to 150,000 distinct CDR3 sequences; 6% to 7% were seen once. Sequencing was done on a sample of PBMCs or a T cell subset sorted from them (not recorded which). The chain joins TRBV10-3 to TRBJ1-2, with 7 bases fitting TRBD1. This TCR derives from an adult woman who had mild COVID-19 (a few samples of this study predate the infection). Cell type and time point are not known. The CDR3 region is CAISESFDRERDTF. For the CDR3, the DNA is TGTGCCATCAGTGAGTCTTTTGACAGGGAGAGGGACACCTTC.